Listed below are T cell receptor beta chains from one sample, sequenced in a study of T cell responses to AZD1222 COVID-19 vaccine. This table comes from immunoSEQ multiplex PCR, and its TCRdb copy is limited to in-frame clones, with some not included. The sample consists of approximately 94,000 clones, around nine tenths of them appearing once. Sample: peripheral blood, taken on day 0 of AZD1222 vaccination. These receptors were obtained from an adult in good health. Each CDR3 is given with its conserved first and last residue. A D gene is named only where the DNA matches it firmly. Size is stated for part of the rows, as once, few or many counts, or as a class when the clone is expanded.

cdr3_aa cdr3_nt d_call j_call v_call clone_size
CASRGGVVGEKLFF TGTGCCAGCAGAGGAGGGGTCGTCGGAGAAAAACTGTTTTTT . TRBJ1-4 TRBV6-5 .
CASSFPMGGKNSPLHF TGTGCCAGCAGCTTCCCGATGGGGGGAAAAAATTCACCCCTCCACTTT . TRBJ1-6 TRBV5-4 many
CSAARQSSYNEQFF TGCAGCGCTGCTAGACAGAGCTCCTACAATGAGCAGTTCTTC . TRBJ2-1 TRBV29-1 .
CASSLGQRQTEAFF TGCGCCAGCAGCTTGGGCCAGAGGCAGACTGAAGCTTTCTTT . TRBJ1-1 TRBV5-1 few
CAWSVAETQPQHF TGTGCCTGGAGTGTCGCGGAGACCCAGCCCCAGCATTTT . TRBJ1-5 TRBV30 .
CASGRQFEAFF TGTGCCAGCGGTAGACAGTTTGAAGCTTTCTTT . TRBJ1-1 TRBV3-1/TRBV3-2 .
CATTYILGVQYGYTF TGTGCTACAACTTACATTCTGGGGGTTCAATATGGCTACACCTTC . TRBJ1-2 TRBV10-3 .
CASRFGGEPHEQYF TGTGCCAGCAGGTTCGGCGGGGAGCCCCACGAGCAGTACTTC . TRBJ2-7 TRBV5-4 .
CASSQERGLAGEGEQFF TGCGCCAGCAGCCAAGAGAGGGGACTAGCGGGAGAGGGTGAGCAGTTCTTC TRBD2 TRBJ2-1 TRBV4-1 .
CASSLNQLYGYTF TGTGCCAGCAGCCTGAACCAGCTTTATGGCTACACCTTC . TRBJ1-2 TRBV3-1/TRBV3-2 .
CASSLTSGDQETQYF TGTGCCAGCAGTCTAACTAGCGGGGACCAAGAGACCCAGTACTTC TRBD2 TRBJ2-5 TRBV2 .
CASSQTGVAAYEQYF TGTGCCAGCTCGCAGACAGGGGTCGCAGCCTACGAGCAGTACTTC TRBD1 TRBJ2-7 TRBV18 .
CASSDPRSGNTIYF TGTGCCAGCAGTGACCCACGCTCTGGAAACACCATATATTTT . TRBJ1-3 TRBV6-1 .
CSVGVVPSYEQYF TGCAGCGTTGGGGTAGTGCCCTCCTACGAGCAGTACTTC . TRBJ2-7 TRBV29-1 .
CASSYGQANTEAFF TGTGCCAGCAGCTACGGACAGGCGAACACTGAAGCTTTCTTT TRBD1 TRBJ1-1 TRBV3-1/TRBV3-2 once
CASSLGGTSGTDTQYF TGCGCCAGCAGCTTGGGGGGGACTAGCGGCACAGATACGCAGTATTTT TRBD2 TRBJ2-3 TRBV5-1 once
CASSSGGPGEPQHF TGTGCCAGTAGTTCTGGGGGGCCCGGGGAGCCCCAGCATTTT . TRBJ1-5 TRBV19 .
CASSWGPGPERETQYF TGCGCCAGCAGCTGGGGCCCGGGGCCAGAGAGGGAGACCCAGTACTTC . TRBJ2-5 TRBV5-1 .
CASSFEGNTIYF TGTGCCAGCAGCTTTGAGGGAAACACCATATATTTT . TRBJ1-3 TRBV7-9 .
CASSLRGLGNTEAFF TGTGCCAGCAGTCTCCGGGGTCTGGGGAACACTGAAGCTTTCTTT . TRBJ1-1 TRBV6-2/TRBV6-3 .
CASSPDISYEQYF TGTGCCAGCAGCCCGGACATATCCTACGAGCAGTACTTC . TRBJ2-7 TRBV12-3/TRBV12-4 .
CASSLPGRGKFEADTQYF TGCGCCAGCAGTCTCCCGGGTCGCGGGAAATTCGAAGCAGATACGCAGTATTTT . TRBJ2-3 TRBV23-1 .
CASSLTTTGNQPQHF TGTGCCAGCAGTTTAACAACCACGGGGAATCAGCCCCAGCATTTT . TRBJ1-5 TRBV28 once
CASSLPHTGSGYTF TGTGCCAGCAGCTTACCCCATACAGGCAGTGGCTACACCTTC . TRBJ1-2 TRBV7-2 .
CASSPITWASHEQYF TGCGCCAGCAGTCCCATCACCTGGGCATCCCACGAGCAGTACTTC . TRBJ2-7 TRBV5-1 .
CASSLGTGGRYGYTF TGCGCCAGCAGCCTCGGGACAGGGGGCCGCTATGGCTACACCTTC TRBD1 TRBJ1-2 TRBV5-1 .
CASSLRSVTNYGYTF TGTGCCAGCAGCTTACGTTCAGTTACTAACTATGGCTACACCTTC . TRBJ1-2 TRBV7-8 once
CASSLIPGKETQYF TGCGCCAGCAGCTTAATTCCGGGGAAAGAGACCCAGTACTTC . TRBJ2-5 TRBV5-1 once
CASSLGALAGGAGELFF TGTGCCAGCAGCTTAGGCGCCCTAGCGGGAGGGGCCGGGGAGCTGTTTTTT TRBD2 TRBJ2-2 TRBV11-2 .
CASRAGSAAYEQYF TGTGCCAGTAGGGCTGGGAGCGCGGCCTACGAGCAGTACTTC . TRBJ2-7 TRBV19 .
CASGWDVRGSPGSYNSPLHF TGTGCTAGTGGTTGGGACGTTCGGGGGTCGCCCGGCTCCTATAATTCACCCCTCCACTTT . TRBJ1-6 TRBV12-5 .
CASRRDILEELFF TGCGCCAGCAGGCGGGACATACTCGAGGAACTGTTTTTT . TRBJ1-4 TRBV5-1 .
CASSPRDRVSYGYTF TGTGCCAGCAGCCCCCGGGACAGGGTTTCGTATGGCTACACCTTC TRBD1 TRBJ1-2 TRBV9 .
CASSPGTGDSGNTIYF TGTGCCAGCTCACCGGGGACAGGGGACTCTGGAAACACCATATATTTT TRBD1 TRBJ1-3 TRBV18 .
CAYRKKSYNSPLHF TGTGCTTACAGGAAAAAGTCCTATAATTCACCCCTCCACTTT . TRBJ1-6 TRBV30 .
CASSRQGRDTQYF TGTGCCAGCAGTCGACAGGGACGAGATACGCAGTATTTT TRBD1 TRBJ2-3 TRBV6-5 .
CASSLLKRAQETQYF TGTGCCAGCAGCTTACTTAAGAGAGCCCAAGAGACCCAGTACTTC . TRBJ2-5 TRBV7-2 .
CASSRQQMNTGELFF TGTGCCAGCAGCCGGCAGCAGATGAACACCGGGGAGCTGTTTTTT . TRBJ2-2 TRBV27 .
CASSRTGVLNNSPLHF TGCGCCAGCAGTCGGACAGGGGTGCTGAATAATTCACCCCTCCACTTT TRBD1 TRBJ1-6 TRBV5-1 .
CASRGQGPEKLFF TGTGCCAGTCGGGGACAGGGTCCTGAAAAACTGTTTTTT TRBD1 TRBJ1-4 TRBV6-5 .
CASSQALTGSQETQYF TGTGCCAGCAGCCAAGCCCTGACAGGGAGCCAAGAGACCCAGTACTTC TRBD1 TRBJ2-5 TRBV14 .
CASSIDRDYNEQFF TGTGCCAGTAGTATAGATCGGGACTACAATGAGCAGTTCTTC . TRBJ2-1 TRBV19 .
CASSSSSQPQHF TGTGCCAGCTCATCCAGCTCGCAGCCCCAGCATTTT . TRBJ1-5 TRBV6-6 .
CASSQGQLNTEAFF TGTGCCAGCAGCCAAGGCCAGCTGAACACTGAAGCTTTCTTT . TRBJ1-1 TRBV3-1/TRBV3-2 .